This TCR beta chain appears in the sequencing data of a study of control samples from healthy donors and cancer patients. About this clone: Relative to the germline gene, one junction end is altered; a read error may explain this.

The table came from immunoSEQ multiplex PCR; TCRdb's copy has only in-frame clones and leaves some out. The data hold about 86,000 clones, with 85% to 90% observed a single time. The sequence derives from a woman in her forties or fifties with colorectal cancer. Sequencing was performed on PBMCs.

The CDR3 loop reads CASSLAGEQFF. The CDR3 DNA follows: TGTGCCAGCAGTCTAGCGGGGGAGCAGTTCTTC. This rearrangement joins TRBV12-3 or TRBV12-4 to TRBJ2-1; TRBD2 aligns across 9 bases. CDR3 length equals 11 residues.